This T cell receptor (beta chain) was obtained from a study of persistence of HIV-infected CD4 T cells. This was the immunoSEQ version 4 assay in survey mode. The table came from immunoSEQ multiplex PCR; TCRdb's copy has only in-frame clones and leaves some out. The data hold approximately 7,000 clones, with 79% observed a single time. Worth noting for this clone: Antigen unknown.

Lysates of CMV-infected fibroblasts at around 9.8 ug/mL stimulated these cells. Responding CD4+ T cells were sorted by upregulation of both CD40 ligand and CD69. This TCR was sampled from an adult woman with HIV who was CMV-seropositive. The specimen comprised CD4+ T cells sorted from PBMCs after approximately 20-hour stimulation, sampled from a patient who received antiretroviral therapy.

Here the CDR3 reads CASTLSGRGRGEQYF. In DNA, the CDR3 is TGTGCCAGCACCCTCTCGGGTAGGGGACGAGGCGAGCAGTACTTC. V usage is TRBV6-5 and J usage is TRBJ2-7; either TRBD1 or TRBD2 may fit D (5 bases each). CDR1 is MNHEY and CDR2 is SVGAGI in the germline V gene. V lost 7 bases to trimming and J lost 6 bases, with 22 bases between them. The CDR3 runs 15 residues.